This T cell receptor beta chain appears in the sequencing data of a study of cytomegalovirus exposure and HLA in healthy donors. General study results and limits: The authors reported that TCR beta sequences could predict HLA-A and HLA-B alleles. These predictions were accurate for most subjects in the first cohort. Apparent HLA restriction characterized most CMV-associated TCR beta chains in a later analysis.

The CDR3 covers 14 residues. V was trimmed by 4 bases and J by 8 bases, leaving 15 bases between them. Germline V gene sequence: CDR1 SNHLY, CDR2 FYNNEI. Primers for the PCR totalled 60 Vbeta and 13 Jbeta. Sequencing was performed with immunoSEQ multiplex PCR; in TCRdb, only in-frame clones are kept and a portion is missing. The table lists more than 110,000 clones, around 77% of them singletons. This clone was detected only a few times. Antigen unknown. The clonotype comes from a man younger than 45 in good health and CMV-seronegative. Source material: PBMCs. This chain connects TRBV2 to TRBJ1-3; D is unresolved. CDR3 coding DNA: TGTGCCAGCAGTGCGCAACGCGGTGTGGACACCATATATTTT. The encoded protein is CASSAQRGVDTIYF.